This entry lists 16 T cell receptor beta chains sequenced from one sample in a study of CD8 T cells in ankylosing spondylitis. TCRdb recomputed calls from the 5' RACE reads with MiXCR, one row per CDR3 protein. This sample has 200,000 or so distinct CDR3 sequences, with around a sixth found just once. What was sequenced was blood, either unsorted or a sorted T cell fraction (not recorded which). Receptor source: a male donor under 30 with ankylosing spondylitis or in good health (not recorded which).

This clonotype showed up many times. The chain joins TRBV7-9 to TRBJ2-1, with 7 bases that match TRBD2. This CDR3 region has 14 residues. With 0 bases clipped from V and 9 bases from J, the junction kept 5 bases outside the gene matches. CDR1 SEHNR and CDR2 FQNEAQ come from the germline V gene (reference sequence). The CDR3 reads CASSLATSYLEQFF. CDR3 DNA: TGTGCCAGCAGCTTAGCGACTAGCTATCTTGAGCAGTTCTTC. The full variable domain, in which reference TRBV7-9 and TRBJ2-1 provide the parts outside the CDR3, is DTGVSQNPRHKITKRGQNVTFRCDPISEHNRLYWYRQTLGQGPEFLTYFQNEAQLEKSRLLSDRFSAERPKGSFSTLEIQRTEQGDSAMYLCASSLATSYLEQFFGPGTRLTVL.

This clonotype was observed many times. J is TRBJ2-2 and V is TRBV20-1; D unclear. V was pared by 0 bases and J by 6 bases, with 2 bases between. Germline values: CDR1 DFQATT, CDR2 SNEGSKA (reference sequence). This CDR3 has 11 residues. CDR3 DNA: TGCAGTGCTAGAGATTCCGGGGAGCTGTTTTTT. This gives the protein CSARDSGELFF.

This clonotype was counted between two and nine times. CDR3 loop: CSALGYRDNEQFF. The CDR3 DNA is TGCAGTGCTCTAGGGTACAGAGACAATGAGCAGTTCTTC. The chain carries TRBV20-1 and TRBJ2-1, with D unclear. V gave up 5 bases and J gave up 5 bases, with 13 bases separating them. From germline, CDR1 is DFQATT and CDR2 SNEGSKA (reference sequence). The CDR3 is 13 amino acids.

The V call is TRBV29-1, the J call TRBJ2-7; 8 bases are a match to TRBD1. The germline gives CDR1 SQVTM, CDR2 ANQGSEA. This CDR3 comprises 14 residues. V was pared by 6 bases and J by 6 bases, with 13 bases of the junction left unmatched. The chain's CDR3 is CSVLNPGTGAEQYF. CDR3 coding DNA: TGCAGCGTCCTAAACCCAGGGACAGGAGCCGAGCAGTACTTC.

In its sample, this clonotype was seen many times. The chain carries TRBV12-5 and TRBJ1-3; possibly TRBD1 for D (6 bases). Germline V gene lookup returns CDR1 LGHNT and CDR2 FRNRAP. The CDR3 runs 15 residues. Trimming shortened V by 6 bases and J by 0 bases, and 12 bases separated the two germline ends. The CDR3 region has the DNA TGTGCTAGTGGCAAAACAGGGAGCTCTGGAAACACCATATATTTT. Protein sequence: CASGKTGSSGNTIYF.

This clonotype was found many times. This chain uses TRBV27 with TRBJ1-1; D perhaps matches TRBD1 (5 bases). V was pared by 2 bases and J by 3 bases, with 10 bases between. CDR1 is MNHEY, CDR2 SMNVEV, per germline (reference sequence). This CDR3 is 14 amino acids long. CDR3 region: CASSLQGRHTEAFF. CDR3 nucleotides: TGTGCCAGCAGTTTACAGGGCAGACACACTGAAGCTTTCTTT.

This clonotype was found many times. The gene calls are TRBV29-1 and TRBJ2-1; no clear D gene. Trimming cost V 4 bases and J 4 bases, with 11 bases left between them. CDR3 size: 13 residues. Germline assignment: CDR1 SQVTM and CDR2 ANQGSEA. Written as DNA, the CDR3 is TGCAGCGTTGCCGAGACCCTTTACAATGAGCAGTTCTTC. Protein sequence: CSVAETLYNEQFF.

This clonotype was counted ten times or more. CDR3 loop: CASSLRQYTEAFF. Written as DNA, the CDR3 is TGTGCCAGCAGTTTACGACAGTACACTGAAGCTTTCTTT. The J gene is TRBJ1-1, the V gene TRBV12-3 or TRBV12-4; perhaps TRBD1 as D (5 bases). V shed 2 bases and J shed 3 bases, with 7 bases lying between them. There are 13 residues in the CDR3.

The rearrangement joins TRBV4-3 to TRBJ1-2; 10 bases agree with TRBD1. Germline CDR1 LGHNA, CDR2 YSLEER. The CDR3 covers 17 residues. V gave up 0 bases and J gave up 7 bases; unmatched junction bases: 11. In DNA, the CDR3 is TGCGCCAGCAGCCAAGATACGGGACAGGGGACTTTAGGTGGCTACACCTTC. Its protein product is CASSQDTGQGTLGGYTF.

In this sample, this clonotype turned up many times. The rearrangement joins TRBV5-6 to TRBJ2-5; D is unresolved. V was cut by 5 bases and J by 0 bases, with 14 bases left in between. This CDR3 is built from 15 residues. Germline loops: CDR1 SGHDT, CDR2 YYEEEE. For the CDR3, the DNA is TGTGCCAGCAGAGGTGGGTCCTCGTACCAAGAGACCCAGTACTTC. This sequence encodes CASRGGSSYQETQYF.

There are many counts of this clonotype. The chain links TRBV27 to TRBJ2-7; D not certain. Trimming removed 5 bases at V and 2 bases at J, with 13 bases between. Germline V CDR1 and CDR2: MNHEY, SMNVEV (reference sequence). This CDR3 is built from 14 residues. The DNA of the CDR3 is TGTGCCAGCAGTCCTCGAGGCAGCACCTACGAGCAGTACTTC. Its translation is CASSPRGSTYEQYF.

This chain connects TRBV13 to TRBJ1-4, with TRBD1 matching 7 bases. Germline CDR1 and CDR2: PRHDT and FYEKMQ (reference sequence). CDR3 length equals 13 residues. V shed 5 bases, J shed 7 bases, and the junction held 4 bases outside the gene matches. DNA for the CDR3: TGTGCCAGCAGCGTCGGGACAGCTGAAAAACTGTTTTTT. The encoded protein is CASSVGTAEKLFF.

In this sample, this clonotype turned up a few times. The chain joins TRBV20-1 to TRBJ1-2; 8 positions agree with TRBD1. The length of the CDR3 is 13 residues. The germline V gene encodes CDR1 DFQATT and CDR2 SNEGSKA (reference sequence). J was trimmed by 3 bases and V by 3 bases; bases with no gene match: 3. The CDR3 protein is CSASSDRDYGYTF. The CDR3, as DNA: TGCAGTGCTAGCTCGGACAGGGACTATGGCTACACCTTC.

This clonotype has a count of ten or more. The J gene is TRBJ1-2, the V gene TRBV6-5, with 8 bases lining up with TRBD1. Germline CDR1 reads MNHEY; CDR2 reads SVGAGI. Trimming removed 9 bases from V and 4 bases from J; junction bases left unmatched: 13. This CDR3 spans 15 amino acids. Here the CDR3 DNA reads TGTGCCAGTTTGGACAGGGAACGGGTGGGCTATGGCTACACCTTC. Translated: CASLDRERVGYGYTF.

This clonotype has just a few counts. V usage is TRBV4-2 and J usage is TRBJ2-5; D perhaps matches TRBD2 (6 bases). The CDR3 totals 15 residues. Germline V gives CDR1 LGHNA, CDR2 YNFKEQ. V lost 0 bases and J lost 2, with 10 bases in between. CDR3 bases: TGTGCCAGCAGCCAAGAAAGGGGAGGTCAAGAGACCCAGTACTTC. Its protein product is CASSQERGGQETQYF.

This chain links TRBV29-1 with TRBJ2-3, with 7 bases identical to TRBD2. The CDR3 is 14 amino acids. CDR1 is SQVTM and CDR2 is ANQGSEA in the germline V gene. Trimming removed 3 bases from V and 0 bases from J; junction bases left unmatched: 3. The CDR3 DNA reads as TGCAGCGTTGAGTGGGGAGGGAGCACAGATACGCAGTATTTT. It is translated as CSVEWGGSTDTQYF.